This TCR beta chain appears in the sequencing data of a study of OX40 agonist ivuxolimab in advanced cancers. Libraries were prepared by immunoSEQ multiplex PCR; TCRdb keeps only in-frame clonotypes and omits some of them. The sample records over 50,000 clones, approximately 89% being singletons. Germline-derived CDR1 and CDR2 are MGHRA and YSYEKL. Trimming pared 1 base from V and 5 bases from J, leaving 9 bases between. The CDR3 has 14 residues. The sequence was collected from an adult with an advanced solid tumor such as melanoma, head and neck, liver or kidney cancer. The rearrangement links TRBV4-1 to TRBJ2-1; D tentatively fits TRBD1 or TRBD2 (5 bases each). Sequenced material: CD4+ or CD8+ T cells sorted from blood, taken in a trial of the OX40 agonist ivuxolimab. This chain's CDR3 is CASSQGDLNNEQFF. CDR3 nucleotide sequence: TGCGCCAGCAGCCAAGGGGACCTGAACAATGAGCAGTTCTTC.